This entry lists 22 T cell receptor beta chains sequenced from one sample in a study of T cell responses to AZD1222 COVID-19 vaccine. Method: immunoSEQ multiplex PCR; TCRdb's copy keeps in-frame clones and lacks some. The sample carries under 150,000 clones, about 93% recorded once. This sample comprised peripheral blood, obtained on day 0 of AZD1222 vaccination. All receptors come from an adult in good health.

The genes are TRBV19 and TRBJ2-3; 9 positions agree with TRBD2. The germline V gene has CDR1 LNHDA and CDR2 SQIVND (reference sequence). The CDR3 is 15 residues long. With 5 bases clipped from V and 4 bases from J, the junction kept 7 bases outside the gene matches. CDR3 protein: CASSPKTSGPDTQYF. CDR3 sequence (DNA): TGTGCCAGTAGTCCGAAGACTAGCGGCCCAGATACGCAGTATTTT.

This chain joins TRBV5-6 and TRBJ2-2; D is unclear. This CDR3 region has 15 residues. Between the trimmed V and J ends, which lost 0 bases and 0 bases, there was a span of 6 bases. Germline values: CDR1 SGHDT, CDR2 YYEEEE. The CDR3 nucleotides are TGTGCCAGCAGCTTGGGCTACCCGAACACCGGGGAGCTGTTTTTT. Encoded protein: CASSLGYPNTGELFF.

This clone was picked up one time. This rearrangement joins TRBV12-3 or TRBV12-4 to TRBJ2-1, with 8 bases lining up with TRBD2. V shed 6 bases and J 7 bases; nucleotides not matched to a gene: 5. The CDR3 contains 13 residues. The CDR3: CASSSTSGNEQFF. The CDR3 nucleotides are TGTGCCAGCAGCAGCACTAGCGGAAATGAGCAGTTCTTC.

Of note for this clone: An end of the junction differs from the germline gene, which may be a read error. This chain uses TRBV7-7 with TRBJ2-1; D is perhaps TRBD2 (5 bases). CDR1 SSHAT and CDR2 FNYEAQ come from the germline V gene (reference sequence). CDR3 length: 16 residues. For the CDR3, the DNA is TGTGCTAGCAGCTTAGAGGGTGGATCGTCCTACAATGAGCAGTTCTTC. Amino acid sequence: CASSLEGGSSYNEQFF. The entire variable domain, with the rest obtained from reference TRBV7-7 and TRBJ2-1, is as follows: GAGVSQSPRYKVTKRGQDVTLRCDPISSHATLYWYQQALGQGPEFLTYFNYEAQPDKSGLPSDRFSAERPEGSISTLTIQRTEQRDSAMYRCASSLEGGSSYNEQFFGPGTRLTVL.

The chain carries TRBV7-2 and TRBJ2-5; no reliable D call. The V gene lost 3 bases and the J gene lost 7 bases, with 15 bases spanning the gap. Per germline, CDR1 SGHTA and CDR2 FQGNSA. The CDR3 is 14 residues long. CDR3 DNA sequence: TGTGCCAGCAGCTTTCCTAGATTAAGGGCGACCCAGTACTTC. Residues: CASSFPRLRATQYF.

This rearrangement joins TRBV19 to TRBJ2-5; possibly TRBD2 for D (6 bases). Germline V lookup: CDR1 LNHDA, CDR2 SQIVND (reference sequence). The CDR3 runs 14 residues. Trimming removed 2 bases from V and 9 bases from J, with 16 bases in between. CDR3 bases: TGTGCCAGTAGTATAAGAAGTCGACCGGGGGCCCAGTACTTC. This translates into CASSIRSRPGAQYF.

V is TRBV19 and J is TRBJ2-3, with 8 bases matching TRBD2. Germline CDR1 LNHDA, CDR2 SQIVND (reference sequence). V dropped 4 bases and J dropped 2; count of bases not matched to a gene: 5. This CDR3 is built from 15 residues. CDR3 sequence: CASSNSGEFTDTQYF. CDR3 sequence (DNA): TGTGCCAGTAGTAATAGCGGGGAATTCACAGATACGCAGTATTTT.

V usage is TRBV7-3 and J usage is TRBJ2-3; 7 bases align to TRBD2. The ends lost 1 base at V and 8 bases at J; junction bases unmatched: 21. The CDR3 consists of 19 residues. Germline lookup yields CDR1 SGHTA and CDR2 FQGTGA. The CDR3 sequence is CASSLKMAGSPPPGGTQYF. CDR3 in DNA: TGTGCCAGCAGCTTAAAGATGGCGGGTAGCCCTCCCCCGGGAGGTACGCAGTATTTT.

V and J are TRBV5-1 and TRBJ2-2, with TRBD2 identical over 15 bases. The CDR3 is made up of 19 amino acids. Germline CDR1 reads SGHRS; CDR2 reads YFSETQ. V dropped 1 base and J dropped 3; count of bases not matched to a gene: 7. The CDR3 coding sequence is TGCGCCAGCAGCTTGTCGGGACTAGCGGGGGGATCCCACACCGGGGAGCTGTTTTTT. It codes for CASSLSGLAGGSHTGELFF.

CDR3 amino acids: CASSIRQGTYEQYF. CDR3 coding DNA: TGTGCCAGTAGTATTAGACAGGGGACCTACGAGCAGTACTTC. The rearrangement links TRBV19 to TRBJ2-7; 8 nucleotides agree with TRBD1. This CDR3 is 14 amino acids long. Per germline, CDR1 LNHDA and CDR2 SQIVND (reference sequence). V lost 3 bases to trimming and J lost 2 bases; unmatched junction nucleotides: 3.

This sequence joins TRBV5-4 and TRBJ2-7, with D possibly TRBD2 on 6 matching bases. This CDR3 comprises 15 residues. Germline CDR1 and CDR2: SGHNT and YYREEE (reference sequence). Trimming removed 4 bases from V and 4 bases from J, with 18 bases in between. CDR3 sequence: CASSPTPGGVYEQYF. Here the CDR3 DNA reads TGTGCCAGCAGCCCGACCCCGGGCGGGGTTTACGAGCAGTACTTC. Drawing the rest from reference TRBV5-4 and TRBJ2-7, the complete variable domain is ETGVTQSPTHLIKTRGQQVTLRCSSQSGHNTVSWYQQALGQGPQFIFQYYREEENGRGNFPPRFSGLQFPNYSSELNVNALELDDSALYLCASSPTPGGVYEQYFGPGTRLTVT.

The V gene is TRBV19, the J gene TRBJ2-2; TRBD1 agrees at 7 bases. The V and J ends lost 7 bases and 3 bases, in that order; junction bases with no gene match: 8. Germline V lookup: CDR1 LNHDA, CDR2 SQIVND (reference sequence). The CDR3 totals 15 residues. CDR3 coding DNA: TGTGCCAGTACAACAGGGGAGTTTTACACCGGGGAGCTGTTTTTT. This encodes CASTTGEFYTGELFF.

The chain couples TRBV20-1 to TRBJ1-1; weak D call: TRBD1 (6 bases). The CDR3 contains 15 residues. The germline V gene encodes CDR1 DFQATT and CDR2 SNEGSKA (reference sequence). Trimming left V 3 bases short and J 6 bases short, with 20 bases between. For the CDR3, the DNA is TGCAGTGCTAGTGTAGCAGGGGTTTGGGGGGCTGAAGCTTTCTTT. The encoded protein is CSASVAGVWGAEAFF.

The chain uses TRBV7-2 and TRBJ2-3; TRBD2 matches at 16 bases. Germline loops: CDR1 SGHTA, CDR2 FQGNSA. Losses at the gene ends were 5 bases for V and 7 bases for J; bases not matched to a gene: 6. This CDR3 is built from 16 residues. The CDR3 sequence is CASSLGTSGGAYTQYF. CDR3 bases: TGTGCCAGCAGCCTCGGGACTAGCGGGGGGGCATATACGCAGTATTTT.

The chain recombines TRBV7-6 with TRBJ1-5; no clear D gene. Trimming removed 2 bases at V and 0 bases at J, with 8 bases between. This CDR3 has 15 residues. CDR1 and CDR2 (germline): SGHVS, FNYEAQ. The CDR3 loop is CASSLRSDSNQPQHF. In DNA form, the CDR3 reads TGTGCCAGCAGCTTAAGGTCCGATAGCAATCAGCCCCAGCATTTT.

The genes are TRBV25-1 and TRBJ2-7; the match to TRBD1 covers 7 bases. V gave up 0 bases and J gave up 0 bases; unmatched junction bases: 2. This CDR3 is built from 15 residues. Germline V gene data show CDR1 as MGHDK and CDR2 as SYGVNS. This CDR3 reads CASSEYRGSSYEQYF. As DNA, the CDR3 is TGTGCCAGCAGTGAATACAGGGGGAGCTCCTACGAGCAGTACTTC.

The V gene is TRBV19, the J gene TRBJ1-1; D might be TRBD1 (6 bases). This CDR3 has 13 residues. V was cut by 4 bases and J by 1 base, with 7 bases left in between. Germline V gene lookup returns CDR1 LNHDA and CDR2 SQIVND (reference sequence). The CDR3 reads CASSRGQNTEAFF. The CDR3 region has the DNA TGTGCCAGTAGTAGGGGACAGAACACTGAAGCTTTCTTT.

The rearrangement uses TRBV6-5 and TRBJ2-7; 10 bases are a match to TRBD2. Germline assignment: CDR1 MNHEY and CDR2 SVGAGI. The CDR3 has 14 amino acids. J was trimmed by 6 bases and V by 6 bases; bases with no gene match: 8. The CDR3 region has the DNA TGTGCCAGCAGGGCTAGCGGGGGATCGGCCGAGCAGTACTTC. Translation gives CASRASGGSAEQYF.

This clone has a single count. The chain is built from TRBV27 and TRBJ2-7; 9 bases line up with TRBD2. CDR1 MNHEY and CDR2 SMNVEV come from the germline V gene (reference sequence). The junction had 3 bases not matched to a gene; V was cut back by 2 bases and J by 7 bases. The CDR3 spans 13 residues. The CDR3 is CASSLAGGPEQYF. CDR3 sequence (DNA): TGTGCCAGCAGTTTAGCGGGAGGGCCAGAGCAGTACTTC.

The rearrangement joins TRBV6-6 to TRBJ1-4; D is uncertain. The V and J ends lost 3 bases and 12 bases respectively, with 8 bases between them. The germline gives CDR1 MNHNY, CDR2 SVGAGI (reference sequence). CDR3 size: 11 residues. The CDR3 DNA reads TGTGCCAGCAGTTATTTGGGAGAACTGTTTTTT. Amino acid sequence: CASSYLGELFF.

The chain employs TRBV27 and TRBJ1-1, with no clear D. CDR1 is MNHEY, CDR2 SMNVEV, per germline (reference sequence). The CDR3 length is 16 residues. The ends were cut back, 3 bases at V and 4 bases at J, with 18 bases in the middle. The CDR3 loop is CASSFLYTIRGTEAFF. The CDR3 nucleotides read TGTGCCAGCAGTTTTCTGTACACCATCCGGGGCACTGAAGCTTTCTTT.

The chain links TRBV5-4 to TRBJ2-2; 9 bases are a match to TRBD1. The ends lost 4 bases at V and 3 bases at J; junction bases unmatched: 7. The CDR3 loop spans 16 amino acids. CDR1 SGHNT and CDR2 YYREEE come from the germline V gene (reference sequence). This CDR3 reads CASSSGTGKDTGELFF. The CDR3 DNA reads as TGTGCCAGCAGCAGTGGGACAGGGAAAGACACCGGGGAGCTGTTTTTT.